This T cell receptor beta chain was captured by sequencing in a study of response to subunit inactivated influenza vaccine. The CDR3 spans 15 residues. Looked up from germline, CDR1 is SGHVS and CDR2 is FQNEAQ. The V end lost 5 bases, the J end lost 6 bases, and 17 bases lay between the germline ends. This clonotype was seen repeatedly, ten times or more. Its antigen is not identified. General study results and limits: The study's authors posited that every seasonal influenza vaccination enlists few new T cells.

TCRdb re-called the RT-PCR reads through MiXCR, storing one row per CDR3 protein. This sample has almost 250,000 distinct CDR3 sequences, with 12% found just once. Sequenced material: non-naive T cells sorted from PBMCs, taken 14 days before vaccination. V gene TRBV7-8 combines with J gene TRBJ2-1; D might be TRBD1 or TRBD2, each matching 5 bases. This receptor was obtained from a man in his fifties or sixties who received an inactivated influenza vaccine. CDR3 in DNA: TGTGCCAGCAGCCCGTTTTCGGGGCCACGCAATGAGCAGTTCTTC. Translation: CASSPFSGPRNEQFF.